This T cell receptor beta chain was sequenced in a study of blood T cell repertoires in COVID-19. The study drew participants aged about 18 to 89 years from approximately 25 US areas. Cohort 3 recovered donors had two negative PCRs, clearance, or symptom resolution. Generated by immunoSEQ multiplex PCR, the TCRdb table keeps only in-frame clones and is missing some. The table lists around 290,000 clones, about nine tenths of them singletons, with 1.1% in the top ten. This CDR3 is 20 amino acids long. Looked up from germline, CDR1 is LGHDT and CDR2 is YNNKEL (reference sequence). Trimming cost V 3 bases and J 6 bases; bases outside gene matches: 22.

This clonotype was obtained from a young woman who had recovered from COVID-19. The rearrangement uses TRBV3-1 (or the pseudogene TRBV3-2) and TRBJ2-2; 7 bases are shared with TRBD1. The source material was PBMCs or T cells enriched from blood (not recorded which). The CDR3 region is CASSHPLYHSRGPLSGELFF. The CDR3 region has the DNA TGTGCCAGCAGCCACCCCCTATATCACTCAAGGGGGCCCCTTTCCGGGGAGCTGTTTTTT.